The 10 T cell receptor beta chains listed next were all sequenced from one sample in a study of radiation and T cells in renal cell carcinoma. Time point noted: blood 4 weeks post-SBRT, at nephrectomy. The treatment was: 15 Gy SBRT to primary tumor, nephrectomy 4 weeks later. Libraries were prepared by immunoSEQ multiplex PCR; TCRdb keeps only in-frame clonotypes and omits some of them. Among 140,000 or so clones listed, approximately 86% were seen once. The sample here was blood, taken from a patient whose treatment included radiotherapy and nephrectomy. The receptors here all came from a woman in her forties or fifties with renal cell carcinoma.

The chain is built from TRBV5-1 and TRBJ1-2; possibly TRBD1 for D (5 bases). V shed 4 bases and J shed 0 bases, with 13 bases lying between them. The CDR3 is made up of 15 amino acids. Germline CDR1 reads SGHRS; CDR2 reads YFSETQ. The CDR3 sequence is CASSPGVGTNYGYTF. Written as DNA, the CDR3 is TGCGCCAGCAGCCCGGGGGTCGGGACTAACTATGGCTACACCTTC.

The chain is built from TRBV6-5 and TRBJ1-3; the match to TRBD1 covers 7 bases. The CDR3 consists of 16 residues. Germline values: CDR1 MNHEY, CDR2 SVGAGI. V gave up 0 bases and J gave up 2 bases; unmatched junction bases: 4. CDR3 sequence reads: CASSYSWQGAGNTIYF. The CDR3 DNA reads TGTGCCAGCAGTTACTCGTGGCAGGGGGCTGGAAACACCATATATTTT.

This rearrangement joins TRBV13 to TRBJ1-1; D might be TRBD1 (6 bases). The ends were cut back, 6 bases at V and 7 bases at J, with 18 bases in the middle. From germline, CDR1 is PRHDT and CDR2 FYEKMQ (reference sequence). CDR3 length: 14 amino acids. The CDR3: CASSSKGGYGEAFF. In nucleotides, the CDR3 is TGTGCCAGCAGTTCAAAAGGGGGTTATGGTGAAGCTTTCTTT.

V gene TRBV2 combines with J gene TRBJ1-2; no firm D call. V lost 9 bases, J lost 3 bases, and 17 bases lay in between. The CDR3 loop spans 14 amino acids. Per the germline V gene, CDR1 is SNHLY and CDR2 is FYNNEI. The DNA for the CDR3 is TGTGCCAGGACTGGGCTGCCCGCCCACTATGGCTACACCTTC. This codes for CARTGLPAHYGYTF.

The V call is TRBV10-3, the J call TRBJ1-1; D is unclear. Per the germline V gene, CDR1 is ENHRY and CDR2 is SYGVKD. The CDR3 runs 14 residues. V was trimmed by 6 bases and J by 0 bases, leaving 11 bases between them. CDR3 coding DNA: TGTGCCATCAGACCCCAGACTATGAACACTGAAGCTTTCTTT. It encodes CAIRPQTMNTEAFF.

The chain uses TRBV27 and TRBJ1-2; no firm D call. V gave up 3 bases and J gave up 4 bases, with 9 bases separating them. The CDR3 length is 13 residues. CDR1 and CDR2 from the germline V gene are MNHEY and SMNVEV (reference sequence). This CDR3 reads CASSLFGFYGYTF. CDR3 DNA: TGTGCCAGCAGTTTGTTCGGGTTCTATGGCTACACCTTC.

In its sample, this clone was seen many times. V usage is TRBV6-7 and J usage is TRBJ2-7, with a weak D call TRBD2 (5 bases). TRBV6-7 is treated as an ORF (open reading frame) with a function not yet certain. V was shortened by 6 bases and J by 4 bases, with 16 bases between the two germline ends. This CDR3 is built from 14 residues. CDR3 nucleotides: TGTGCCAGCAGCCCTGGGAGTAGCGCGTACGAGCAGTACTTC. Its protein is CASSPGSSAYEQYF.

J is TRBJ1-1 and V is TRBV18; possible D gene TRBD1, 6 bases. This CDR3 has 16 residues. V was pared by 3 bases and J by 6 bases, with 20 bases between. Germline loops: CDR1 KGHSH, CDR2 LQKENI. The CDR3 coding sequence is TGTGCCAGCTCACCGCAGGACAGTCTTGTTAGTGCTGAAGCTTTCTTT. Amino acids: CASSPQDSLVSAEAFF.

The J gene is TRBJ2-1, the V gene TRBV7-3; 11 bases fit TRBD2. Germline trimming cut 5 bases from V and 8 bases from J; bases unmatched to any gene: 8. The CDR3 has 15 amino acids. Germline CDR1 reads SGHTA; CDR2 reads FQGTGA. The chain's CDR3 is CASSEGTSGTDEQFF. CDR3 in DNA: TGTGCCAGCAGCGAAGGGACTAGCGGTACTGATGAGCAGTTCTTC.

The J gene is TRBJ1-5, the V gene TRBV7-2; no firm D call. V lost 5 bases to trimming and J lost 6 bases, with 11 bases between them. Germline V gene sequence: CDR1 SGHTA, CDR2 FQGNSA. The CDR3 covers 13 residues. The CDR3 protein is CASSLGVSQPQHF. The CDR3 DNA sequence: TGTGCCAGCAGCCTCGGGGTTAGTCAGCCCCAGCATTTT. The entire variable domain, with the rest obtained from reference TRBV7-2 and TRBJ1-5, is as follows: GAGVSQSPSNKVTEKGKDVELRCDPISGHTALYWYRQSLGQGLEFLIYFQGNSAPDKSGLPSDRFSAERTGGSVSTLTIQRTQQEDSAVYLCASSLGVSQPQHFGDGTRLSIL.